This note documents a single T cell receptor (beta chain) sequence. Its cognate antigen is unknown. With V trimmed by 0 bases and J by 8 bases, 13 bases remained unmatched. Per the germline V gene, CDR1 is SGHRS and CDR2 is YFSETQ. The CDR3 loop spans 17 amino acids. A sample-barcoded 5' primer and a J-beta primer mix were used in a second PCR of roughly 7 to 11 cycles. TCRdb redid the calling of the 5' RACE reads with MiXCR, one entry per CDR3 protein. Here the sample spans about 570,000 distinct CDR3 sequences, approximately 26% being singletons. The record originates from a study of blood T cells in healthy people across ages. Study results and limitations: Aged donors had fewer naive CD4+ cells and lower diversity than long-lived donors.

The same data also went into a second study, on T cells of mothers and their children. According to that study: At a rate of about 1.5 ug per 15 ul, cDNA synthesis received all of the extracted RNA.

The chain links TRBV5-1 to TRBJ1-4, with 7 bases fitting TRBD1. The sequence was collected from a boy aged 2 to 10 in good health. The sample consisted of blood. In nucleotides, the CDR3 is TGCGCCAGCAGCTTGGCCGACAGGGCCCAGCGGAGCGAAAAACTGTTTTTT. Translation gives CASSLADRAQRSEKLFF.